This T cell receptor (beta chain) comes out of a study of blood T cell repertoires in COVID-19. Turning to the study itself: Researchers got acute and convalescent COVID-19 samples from the United States, Italy and Spain. T cells, B-cell-depleted T cells, or PBMCs supplied cDNA or gDNA.

As handled by the study authors: It was from reference gene primer amplification that nucleated cell counts were estimated. Clones were read by immunoSEQ multiplex PCR, and TCRdb kept only the in-frame ones, dropping some. V and J calls and clone size are those listed in that table; D and trimming were worked out from the DNA. Among 65,000 to 85,000 clones listed, 70% to 90% were seen once. This TCR was sampled from an older woman with acute or convalescent COVID-19. The sequenced sample consisted of peripheral blood.

For the CDR3, the DNA is TGCGCCAGCAGCTTGGGTGGCAGGGCGGATACGCAGTATTTT. Protein product: CASSLGGRADTQYF. The chain has TRBV5-1 and TRBJ2-3; tentative D call: TRBD1 (5 bases). Germline-derived CDR1 and CDR2 are SGHRS and YFSETQ. The germline V and J ends were trimmed by 0 bases and 6 bases, with 11 bases remaining between them. The CDR3 is 14 amino acids.